Each of the 11 T cell receptor beta chains below was sequenced from the same sample in a study of T-cell reconstitution after alpha-beta-depleted transplantation in children. Unique molecular identifiers were incorporated into the prepared TCRbeta library. TCRdb used MiXCR to reprocess the PCR reads, holding one entry per CDR3 protein. This table holds more than 250,000 distinct CDR3 sequences, nearly 10% found once. Sequenced material: PBMCs from the stem cell graft donor, taken from the stem cell graft. The receptors originated from a human donor who donated a stem cell graft to a child with SCID.

This clonotype was seen many times. The V call is TRBV20-1, the J call TRBJ2-3, with 15 bases lining up with TRBD2. The length of the CDR3 is 16 residues. Losses at the gene ends were 5 bases for V and 3 bases for J; bases not matched to a gene: 6. Per the germline V gene, CDR1 is DFQATT and CDR2 is SNEGSKA (reference sequence). CDR3 in DNA: TGCAGTGCTCTTAGAGGGACTAGCGGGGGGACAGATACGCAGTATTTT. It yields the protein CSALRGTSGGTDTQYF.

This rearrangement joins TRBV27 to TRBJ2-5; no firm D call. There are 12 residues in the CDR3. Germline CDR1 and CDR2: MNHEY and SMNVEV (reference sequence). With 10 bases removed from V and 9 bases from J, the gap between germline ends came to 18 bases. The CDR3 DNA reads as TGTGCCACCCGAGACCGAACCGGGTCCCAGTACTTC. Translated: CATRDRTGSQYF.

V is TRBV29-1 and J is TRBJ2-5; 10 nucleotides align to TRBD1. CDR1 is SQVTM and CDR2 is ANQGSEA in the germline V gene. V shed 4 bases and J 4 bases; nucleotides not matched to a gene: 9. The CDR3 has 15 amino acids. CDR3 protein: CSVGRTGGKGETQYF. Written as DNA, the CDR3 is TGCAGCGTTGGTCGGACAGGGGGGAAAGGAGAGACCCAGTACTTC. Supplemented by reference TRBV29-1 and TRBJ2-5, the full variable domain reads SAVISQKPSRDICQRGTSLTIQCQVDSQVTMMFWYRQQPGQSLTLIATANQGSEATYESGFVIDKFPISRPNLTFSTLTVSNMSPEDSSIYLCSVGRTGGKGETQYFGPGTRLLVL.

The V call is TRBV6-5, the J call TRBJ1-1; D gene unclear. Trimming shortened V by 4 bases and J by 5 bases, and 11 bases separated the two germline ends. This CDR3 region has 13 residues. Germline lookup yields CDR1 MNHEY and CDR2 SVGAGI. The CDR3 loop is CASSLSRLTEAFF. The DNA for the CDR3 is TGTGCCAGCAGTTTAAGTCGATTAACTGAAGCTTTCTTT.

This clonotype showed up many times. The chain combines TRBV5-1 with TRBJ1-2; possible D gene TRBD1, 6 bases. CDR3 length equals 15 residues. Germline CDR1 and CDR2: SGHRS and YFSETQ. V was pared by 0 bases and J by 4 bases, with 13 bases between. CDR3 in amino acids: CASSLAGGEGYGYTF. Here the CDR3 DNA reads TGCGCCAGCAGCTTGGCCGGGGGCGAGGGCTATGGCTACACCTTC.

This clonotype was found many times. The V and J genes are TRBV12-3 or TRBV12-4 and TRBJ2-5; no firm D call. The length of the CDR3 is 14 residues. Trimming left V 4 bases short and J 4 bases short, with 13 bases between. CDR3 bases: TGTGCCAGCAGTTGGACCTCCTTACGAGAGACCCAGTACTTC. As protein: CASSWTSLRETQYF.

This clonotype came up a few times. This chain connects TRBV10-3 to TRBJ1-6; the D is unclear. Trimming left V 4 bases short and J 1 base short, with 5 bases between. The CDR3 is 14 amino acids. The germline V gene encodes CDR1 ENHRY and CDR2 SYGVKD. Here the CDR3 DNA reads TGTGCCATCAGTGTCGGTTCCTATAATTCACCCCTCCACTTT. Its translation: CAISVGSYNSPLHF.

CDR3 residues: CASSLAPGVGTGELFF. In DNA form, the CDR3 reads TGTGCCAGCAGCTTAGCGCCAGGGGTCGGCACCGGGGAGCTGTTTTTT. This chain uses TRBV7-9 with TRBJ2-2; D might be TRBD1 (6 bases). The V end lost 0 bases, the J end lost 4 bases, and 12 bases lay between the germline ends. Per germline, CDR1 SEHNR and CDR2 FQNEAQ (reference sequence). The CDR3 contains 16 residues.

V and J are TRBV3-1 and TRBJ2-3; 10 bases fit TRBD2. After removal of 4 bases from V and 6 bases from J, the junction contained 4 bases not matched to a gene. CDR1 and CDR2 (germline): LGHDT, YNNKEL (reference sequence). The CDR3 length is 14 residues. CDR3 loop: CASSRAGGRDTQYF. Written as DNA, the CDR3 is TGTGCCAGCAGCCGAGCGGGGGGGCGCGATACGCAGTATTTT.

This clonotype has ten or more counts. V usage is TRBV29-1 and J usage is TRBJ2-1, with a weak D call TRBD2 (6 bases). Deletions cut 6 bases from V and 12 bases from J, with 18 bases between. The V gene's germline CDR1 is SQVTM and CDR2 ANQGSEA. The CDR3 sequence is 12 residues long. Here the CDR3 DNA reads TGCAGCGTCGGAGGGATTAATTCTGGGCAGTTCTTC. Translating gives CSVGGINSGQFF.

The table lists this clonotype with a few counts. The J gene is TRBJ1-1, the V gene TRBV6-5; D is unclear. The germline V and J ends were trimmed by 3 bases and 7 bases, with 12 bases remaining between them. Germline values: CDR1 MNHEY, CDR2 SVGAGI. This CDR3 is built from 13 residues. This chain's CDR3 is CASSYLGLGEAFF. CDR3 nucleotide sequence: TGTGCCAGCAGTTATCTAGGGTTGGGTGAAGCTTTCTTT.